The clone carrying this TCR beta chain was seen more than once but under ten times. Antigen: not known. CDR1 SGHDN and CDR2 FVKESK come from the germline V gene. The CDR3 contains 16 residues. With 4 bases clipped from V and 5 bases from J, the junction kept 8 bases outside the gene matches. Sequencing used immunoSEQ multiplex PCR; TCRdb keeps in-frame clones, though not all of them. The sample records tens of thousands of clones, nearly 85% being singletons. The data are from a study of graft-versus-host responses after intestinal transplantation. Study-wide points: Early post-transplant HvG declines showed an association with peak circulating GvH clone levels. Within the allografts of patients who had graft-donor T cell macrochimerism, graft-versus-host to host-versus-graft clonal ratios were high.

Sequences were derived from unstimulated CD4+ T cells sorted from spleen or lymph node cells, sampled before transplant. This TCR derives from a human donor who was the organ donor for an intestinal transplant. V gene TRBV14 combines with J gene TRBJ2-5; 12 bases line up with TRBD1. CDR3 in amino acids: CASSPPGQGAVETQYF. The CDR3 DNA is TGTGCCAGCAGCCCTCCGGGACAGGGGGCGGTGGAGACCCAGTACTTC.